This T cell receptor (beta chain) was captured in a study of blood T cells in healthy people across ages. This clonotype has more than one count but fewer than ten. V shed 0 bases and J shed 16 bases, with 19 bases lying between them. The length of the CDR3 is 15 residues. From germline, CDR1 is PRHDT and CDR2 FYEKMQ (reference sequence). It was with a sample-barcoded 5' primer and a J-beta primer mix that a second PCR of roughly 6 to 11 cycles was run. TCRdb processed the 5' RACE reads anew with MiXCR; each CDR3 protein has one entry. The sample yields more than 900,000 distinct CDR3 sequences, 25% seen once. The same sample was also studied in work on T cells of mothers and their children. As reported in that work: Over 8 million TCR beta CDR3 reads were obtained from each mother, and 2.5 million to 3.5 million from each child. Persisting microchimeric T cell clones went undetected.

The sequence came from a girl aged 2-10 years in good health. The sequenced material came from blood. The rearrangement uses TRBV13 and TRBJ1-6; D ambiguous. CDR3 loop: CASSLGADSGQKLHF. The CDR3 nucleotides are TGTGCCAGCAGCTTAGGTGCTGATAGTGGGCAGAAGCTCCACTTT.